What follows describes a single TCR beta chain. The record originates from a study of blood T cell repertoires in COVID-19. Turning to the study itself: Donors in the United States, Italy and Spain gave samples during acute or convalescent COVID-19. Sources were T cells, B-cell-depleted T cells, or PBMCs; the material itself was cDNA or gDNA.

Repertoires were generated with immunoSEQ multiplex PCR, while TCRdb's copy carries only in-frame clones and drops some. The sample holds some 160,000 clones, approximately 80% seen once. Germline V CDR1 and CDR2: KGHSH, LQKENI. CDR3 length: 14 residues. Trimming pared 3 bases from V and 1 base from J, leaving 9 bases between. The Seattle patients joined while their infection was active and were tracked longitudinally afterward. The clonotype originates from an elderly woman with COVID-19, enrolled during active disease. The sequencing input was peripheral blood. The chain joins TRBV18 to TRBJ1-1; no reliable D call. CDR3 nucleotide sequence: TGTGCCAGCTCACCGGGCGGGCGGAACACTGAAGCTTTCTTT. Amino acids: CASSPGGRNTEAFF.